This TCR beta chain was found in a study of OX40 agonist ivuxolimab in advanced cancers. CDR1 is MDHEN and CDR2 is SYDVKM in the germline V gene. There are 12 residues in the CDR3. V shed 5 bases and J shed 2 bases, with 3 bases lying between them. On cycle 4 day 1 and cycle 7 day 1, as well as at baseline, blood was sampled. This table comes from immunoSEQ multiplex PCR, and its TCRdb copy is limited to in-frame clones, with some not included. The sample carries about 76,000 clones, around 87% recorded once. The rearrangement joins TRBV28 to TRBJ2-2; no clear D. The TCR originated in an adult with an advanced solid tumor such as melanoma, head and neck, liver or kidney cancer. Material: CD4+ or CD8+ T cells sorted from blood, obtained in a trial of the OX40 agonist ivuxolimab. The CDR3 nucleotides are TGTGCCAGCAGTCGTAACACCGGGGAGCTGTTTTTT. This translates into CASSRNTGELFF.